The 17 T cell receptor beta chains given below trace back to one sample, sequenced in a study of blood T cells in healthy people across ages. The use of a sample-barcoded 5' primer and a J-beta primer mix characterized a second PCR of roughly 7 to 12 cycles. MiXCR, run by TCRdb on the 5' RACE reads, gives a single entry per CDR3 protein. The sample lists more than 1,400,000 distinct CDR3 sequences, about 43% seen once, with less than 8% in the top ten. The sequenced sample consisted of blood. The source of these receptors is a woman aged 18-35 years in good health.

In this sample, this clonotype turned up many times. The V and J genes are TRBV10-3 and TRBJ1-2; tentatively, D is TRBD1 (6 bases). This CDR3 is built from 13 residues. Trimming removed 6 bases at V and 2 bases at J, with 10 bases between. Per germline, CDR1 ENHRY and CDR2 SYGVKD. The CDR3 nucleotides are TGTGCCATCAGAGGACAGCCAAACTATGGCTACACCTTC. Translating it yields CAIRGQPNYGYTF.

The gene calls are TRBV24-1 and TRBJ2-3, with 8 bases lining up with TRBD2. With V trimmed by 4 bases and J by 11 bases, 7 bases remained unmatched. The V gene's germline CDR1 is KGHDR and CDR2 SFDVKD. The CDR3 sequence is 13 residues long. CDR3 sequence reads: CATSDPGTRGQYF. CDR3 in DNA: TGTGCCACCAGTGACCCCGGGACTAGAGGGCAGTATTTT.

Of note for this clonotype: Sequence at one end of the junction differs from germline and may be a read error. The chain is built from TRBV4-3 and TRBJ2-1; 8 bases are shared with TRBD2. The germline V gene encodes CDR1 LGHNA and CDR2 YSLEER. This CDR3 region has 17 residues. The CDR3 region is CASSQRTLGLVGDERFF. The CDR3, as DNA: TGCGCCAGCAGCCAAAGAACCCTGGGACTAGTCGGGGATGAGCGGTTCTTC.

This clonotype was picked up many times. The chain links TRBV5-1 to TRBJ2-7; no firm D call. V was trimmed by 0 bases and J by 0 bases, leaving 10 bases between them. This CDR3 is built from 15 residues. CDR1 and CDR2 from the germline V gene are SGHRS and YFSETQ. CDR3 coding DNA: TGCGCCAGCAGCTTGGTCGGCTGGCCCTCCTACGAGCAGTACTTC. It specifies CASSLVGWPSYEQYF.

This clonotype has just one count. V gene TRBV29-1 combines with J gene TRBJ1-2; a weak D match, TRBD1 (5 bases). Germline values: CDR1 SQVTM, CDR2 ANQGSEA. V was shortened by 6 bases and J by 9 bases, with 23 bases between the two germline ends. CDR3 length: 14 residues. Here the CDR3 DNA reads TGCAGCGTGAATACCCGGGACGGTCTGAATAGCTACACCTTC. Residues: CSVNTRDGLNSYTF. The full variable domain, rest sourced from reference TRBV29-1 and TRBJ1-2, is SAVISQKPSRDICQRGTSLTIQCQVDSQVTMMFWYRQQPGQSLTLIATANQGSEATYESGFVIDKFPISRPNLTFSTLTVSNMSPEDSSIYLCSVNTRDGLNSYTFGSGTRLTVV.

The chain carries TRBV20-1 and TRBJ1-2; TRBD1 matches 9 bases. V was clipped by 0 bases and J by 7 bases; unmatched bases: 12. CDR3 length equals 16 residues. Per germline, CDR1 DFQATT and CDR2 SNEGSKA (reference sequence). CDR3 loop: CSARETGGSFGGGYTF. CDR3 bases: TGCAGTGCTAGAGAGACAGGGGGAAGTTTTGGAGGTGGCTACACCTTC.

This clonotype was picked up a small number of times. The chain combines TRBV7-2 with TRBJ1-2; the D is unclear. Germline loops: CDR1 SGHTA, CDR2 FQGNSA. V dropped 1 base and J dropped 3 bases, with 9 bases sitting between them. The CDR3 is 14 amino acids. The CDR3 loop reads CASSLVWGDYGYTF. DNA for the CDR3: TGTGCCAGCAGCTTAGTGTGGGGAGACTATGGCTACACCTTC.

This chain joins TRBV4-1 and TRBJ2-1; no definite D call. The germline V gene has CDR1 MGHRA and CDR2 YSYEKL. Deletions cut 6 bases from V and 0 bases from J, with 12 bases between. The CDR3 spans 15 residues. The CDR3 nucleotides are TGCGCCAGCAGTCCCAACCGAAGCTCCTACAATGAGCAGTTCTTC. Residues: CASSPNRSSYNEQFF.

Remarks on this clonotype: The germline gene is not matched at one end of the junction; a read error may be the cause. The V and J genes are TRBV6-6 and TRBJ1-4; 7 nucleotides agree with TRBD1. Germline lookup yields CDR1 MNHNY and CDR2 SVGAGI (reference sequence). This CDR3 is 14 amino acids long. The CDR3 bases are TGTACCAGCAGTTTCGGACAGGAGAATGAAAAACTGTTTTTT. Its protein is CTSSFGQENEKLFF.

Regarding this clonotype: One base away lies a much larger clone, so this may be a sequencing read error. The V and J genes are TRBV9 and TRBJ2-7; D is ambiguous. CDR3 length: 14 amino acids. CDR1 SGDLS and CDR2 YYNGEE come from the germline V gene. The CDR3 region has the DNA TGTACCAGCAGCCCGCAAGCAGGCTCCTACGAGCAGTACTTC. Translating it yields CTSSPQAGSYEQYF.

The chain is built from TRBV4-1 and TRBJ2-7; D possibly corresponds to TRBD1 (6 bases). CDR1 and CDR2 (germline): MGHRA, YSYEKL. Trimming cost V 0 bases and J 0 bases, with 12 bases left between them. This CDR3 is 16 amino acids long. CDR3 bases: TGCGCCAGCAGCCAAGATCCCAGGGGCTACTCCTACGAGCAGTACTTC. Translating gives CASSQDPRGYSYEQYF.

This clonotype appeared a few times. The V and J genes are TRBV5-1 and TRBJ2-5; D may be TRBD2 (6 bases). Germline V gene data show CDR1 as SGHRS and CDR2 as YFSETQ. This CDR3 has 15 amino acids. Trimming stripped 0 bases from V and 5 bases from J, with 14 bases between. CDR3: CASSLAVGEVETQYF. The CDR3 DNA follows: TGCGCCAGCAGCTTGGCCGTCGGGGAGGTGGAGACCCAGTACTTC. Combining the CDR3 with reference TRBV5-1 and TRBJ2-5 gives the whole variable domain KAGVTQTPRYLIKTRGQQVTLSCSPISGHRSVSWYQQTPGQGLQFLFEYFSETQRNKGNFPGRFSGRQFSNSRSEMNVSTLELGDSALYLCASSLAVGEVETQYFGPGTRLLVL.

This clonotype was counted between two and nine times. This chain connects TRBV20-1 to TRBJ1-2, with D hard to call. Trimming removed 1 base from V and 2 bases from J, with 14 bases in between. This CDR3 spans 15 amino acids. Germline CDR1 reads DFQATT; CDR2 reads SNEGSKA (reference sequence). The CDR3: CSARARDRPNYGYTF. The CDR3 region has the DNA TGCAGTGCTAGAGCTCGGGATCGGCCCAACTATGGCTACACCTTC.

This clonotype was detected only a few times. This chain uses TRBV20-1 with TRBJ2-5, with D possibly matching TRBD1 (5 bases). Looked up from germline, CDR1 is DFQATT and CDR2 is SNEGSKA (reference sequence). Trimming cost V 6 bases and J 2 bases, with 10 bases left between them. The CDR3 covers 12 residues. DNA for the CDR3: TGCAGTGCAGGGGTGCCACAAGAGACCCAGTACTTC. Its protein is CSAGVPQETQYF.

The J gene is TRBJ2-1, the V gene TRBV2, with 11 bases identical to TRBD2. J gave up 5 bases and V 1 base, and 10 bases lay outside the gene matches. Germline V gene data show CDR1 as SNHLY and CDR2 as FYNNEI. The CDR3 has 18 amino acids. The CDR3 loop reads CASSEGFGGLAENNEQFF. The CDR3 coding sequence is TGTGCCAGCAGTGAAGGTTTTGGGGGACTAGCGGAGAACAATGAGCAGTTCTTC. Filled out from reference TRBV2 and TRBJ2-1, the complete variable domain reads EPEVTQTPSHQVTQMGQEVILRCVPISNHLYFYWYRQILGQKVEFLVSFYNNEISEKSEIFDDQFSVERPDGSNFTLKIRSTKLEDSAMYFCASSEGFGGLAENNEQFFGPGTRLTVL.

A few counts support this clonotype. This chain links TRBV9 with TRBJ2-3; 8 bases agree with TRBD1. The trim removed 4 bases at V and 0 bases at J, leaving 4 bases unmatched. Germline assignment: CDR1 SGDLS and CDR2 YYNGEE. The CDR3 totals 15 residues. Written as DNA, the CDR3 is TGTGCCAGCAGCATGGGACAGGTTAGCACAGATACGCAGTATTTT. The encoded protein is CASSMGQVSTDTQYF.

V is TRBV6-5 and J is TRBJ1-4; D call uncertain. The length of the CDR3 is 16 residues. Germline V gene sequence: CDR1 MNHEY, CDR2 SVGAGI. Trimming removed 6 bases from V and 5 bases from J, with 19 bases in between. This chain's CDR3 is CASSLTGSLKNEKLFF. In DNA, the CDR3 is TGTGCCAGCAGCCTAACCGGGAGCCTAAAGAATGAAAAACTGTTTTTT.